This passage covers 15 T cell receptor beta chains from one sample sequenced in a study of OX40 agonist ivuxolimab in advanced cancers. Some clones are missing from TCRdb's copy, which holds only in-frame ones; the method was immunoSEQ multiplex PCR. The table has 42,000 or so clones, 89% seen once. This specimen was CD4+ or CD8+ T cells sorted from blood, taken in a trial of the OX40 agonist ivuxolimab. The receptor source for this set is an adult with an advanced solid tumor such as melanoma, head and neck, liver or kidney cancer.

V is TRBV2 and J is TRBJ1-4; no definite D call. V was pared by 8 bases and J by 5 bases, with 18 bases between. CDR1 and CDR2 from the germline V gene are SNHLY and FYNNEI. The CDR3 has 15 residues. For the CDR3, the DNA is TGTGCCAGCGCGCCTAGCCTCCTCCCCAATGAAAAACTGTTTTTT. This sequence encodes CASAPSLLPNEKLFF.

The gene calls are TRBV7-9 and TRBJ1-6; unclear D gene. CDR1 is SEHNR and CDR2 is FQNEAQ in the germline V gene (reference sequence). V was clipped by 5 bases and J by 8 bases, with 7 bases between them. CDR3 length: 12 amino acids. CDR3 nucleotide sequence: TGTGCCAGCAGCCTCTGGGATTCACCCCTCCACTTT. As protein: CASSLWDSPLHF.

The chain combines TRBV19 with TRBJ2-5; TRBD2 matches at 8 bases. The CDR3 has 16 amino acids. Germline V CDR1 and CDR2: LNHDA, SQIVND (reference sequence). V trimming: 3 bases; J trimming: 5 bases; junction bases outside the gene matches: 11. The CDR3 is CASSMSGGGKPETQYF. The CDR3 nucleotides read TGTGCCAGTAGTATGTCGGGCGGGGGGAAACCGGAGACCCAGTACTTC.

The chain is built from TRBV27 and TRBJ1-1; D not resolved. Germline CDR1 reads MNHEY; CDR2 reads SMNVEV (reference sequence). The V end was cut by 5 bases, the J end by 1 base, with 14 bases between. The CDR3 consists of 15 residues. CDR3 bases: TGTGCCAGCAGTCACCCACAAGGCACGAACACTGAAGCTTTCTTT. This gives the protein CASSHPQGTNTEAFF.

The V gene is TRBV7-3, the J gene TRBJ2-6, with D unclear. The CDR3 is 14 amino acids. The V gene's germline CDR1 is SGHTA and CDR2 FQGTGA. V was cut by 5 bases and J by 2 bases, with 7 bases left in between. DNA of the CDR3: TGTGCCAGCAGCCGAGGACCTGGGGCCAACGTCCTGACTTTC. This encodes CASSRGPGANVLTF.

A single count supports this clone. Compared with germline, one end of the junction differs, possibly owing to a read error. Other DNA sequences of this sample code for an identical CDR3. The CDR3 DNA is TGCGCCAGCAGCCAAGGGACGATAGGCACCGGGGAGCTGTTTTTT. This codes for CASSQGTIGTGELFF. The rearrangement joins TRBV7-2 to TRBJ2-2; either TRBD1 or TRBD2 may supply D (5 bases each). This CDR3 is built from 15 residues. The germline CDR1 and CDR2 sequences are SGHTA and FQGNSA.

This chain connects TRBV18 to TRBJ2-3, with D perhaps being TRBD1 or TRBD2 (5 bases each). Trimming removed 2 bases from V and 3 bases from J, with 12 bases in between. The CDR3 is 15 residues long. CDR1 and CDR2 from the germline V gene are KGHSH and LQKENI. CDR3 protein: CASSPMGEITDTQYF. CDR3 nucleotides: TGTGCCAGCTCACCAATGGGGGAGATTACAGATACGCAGTATTTT.

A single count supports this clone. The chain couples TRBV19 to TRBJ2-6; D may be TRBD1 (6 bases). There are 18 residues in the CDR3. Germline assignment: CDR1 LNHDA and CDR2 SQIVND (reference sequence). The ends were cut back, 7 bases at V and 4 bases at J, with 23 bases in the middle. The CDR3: CASTGSRDRLSGANVLTF. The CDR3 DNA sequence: TGTGCCAGTACGGGAAGCCGAGACAGGCTTTCGGGGGCCAACGTCCTGACTTTC. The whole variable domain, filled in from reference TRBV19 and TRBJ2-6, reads DGGITQSPKYLFRKEGQNVTLSCEQNLNHDAMYWYRQDPGQGLRLIYYSQIVNDFQKGDIAEGYSVSREKKESFPLTVTSAQKNPTAFYLCASTGSRDRLSGANVLTFGAGSRLTVL.

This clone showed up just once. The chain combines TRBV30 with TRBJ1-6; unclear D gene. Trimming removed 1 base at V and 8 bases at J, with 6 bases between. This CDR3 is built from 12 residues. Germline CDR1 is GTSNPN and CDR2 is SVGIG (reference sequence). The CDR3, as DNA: TGTGCCTGGAGTGAAACAGATTCACCCCTCCACTTT. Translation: CAWSETDSPLHF.

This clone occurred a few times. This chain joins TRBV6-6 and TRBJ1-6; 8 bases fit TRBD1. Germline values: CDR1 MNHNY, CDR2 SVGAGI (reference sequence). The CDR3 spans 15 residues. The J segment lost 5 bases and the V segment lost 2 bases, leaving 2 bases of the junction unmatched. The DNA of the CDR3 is TGTGCCAGCAGTTACCCGGGACAGGATAATTCACCCCTCCACTTT. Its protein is CASSYPGQDNSPLHF.

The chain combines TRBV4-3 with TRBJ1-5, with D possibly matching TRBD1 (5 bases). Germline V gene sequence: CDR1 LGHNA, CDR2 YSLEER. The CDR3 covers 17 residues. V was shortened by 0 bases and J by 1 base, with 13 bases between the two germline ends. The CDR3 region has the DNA TGCGCCAGCAGCCAAGATGCGCGGGGGGGGAGCAATCAGCCCCAGCATTTT. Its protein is CASSQDARGGSNQPQHF.

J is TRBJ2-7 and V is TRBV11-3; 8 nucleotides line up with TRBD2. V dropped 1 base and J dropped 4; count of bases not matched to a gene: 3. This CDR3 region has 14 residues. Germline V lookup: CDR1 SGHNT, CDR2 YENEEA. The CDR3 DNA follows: TGTGCCAGCAGCTTAGTATTAGCGGGGTACGAGCAGTACTTC. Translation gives CASSLVLAGYEQYF.

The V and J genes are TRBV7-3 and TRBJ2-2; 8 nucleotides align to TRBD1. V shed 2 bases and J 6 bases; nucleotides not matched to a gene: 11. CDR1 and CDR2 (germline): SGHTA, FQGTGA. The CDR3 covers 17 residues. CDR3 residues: CASSLLGTGREAGELFF. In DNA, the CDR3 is TGTGCCAGCAGCTTACTTGGGACAGGCCGAGAGGCCGGGGAGCTGTTTTTT.

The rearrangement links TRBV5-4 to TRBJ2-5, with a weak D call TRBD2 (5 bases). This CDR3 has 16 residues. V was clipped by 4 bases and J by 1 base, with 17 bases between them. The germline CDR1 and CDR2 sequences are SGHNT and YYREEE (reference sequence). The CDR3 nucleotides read TGTGCCAGCAGCCCGCGGTATAGCGTGGGCCAAGAGACCCAGTACTTC. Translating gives CASSPRYSVGQETQYF.

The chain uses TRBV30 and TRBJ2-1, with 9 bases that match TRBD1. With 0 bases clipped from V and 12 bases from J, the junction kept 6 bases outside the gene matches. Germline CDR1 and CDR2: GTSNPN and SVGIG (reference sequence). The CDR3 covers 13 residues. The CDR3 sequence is CAWSVQGAEGQFF. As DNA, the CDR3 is TGTGCCTGGAGTGTACAGGGGGCGGAGGGGCAGTTCTTC.